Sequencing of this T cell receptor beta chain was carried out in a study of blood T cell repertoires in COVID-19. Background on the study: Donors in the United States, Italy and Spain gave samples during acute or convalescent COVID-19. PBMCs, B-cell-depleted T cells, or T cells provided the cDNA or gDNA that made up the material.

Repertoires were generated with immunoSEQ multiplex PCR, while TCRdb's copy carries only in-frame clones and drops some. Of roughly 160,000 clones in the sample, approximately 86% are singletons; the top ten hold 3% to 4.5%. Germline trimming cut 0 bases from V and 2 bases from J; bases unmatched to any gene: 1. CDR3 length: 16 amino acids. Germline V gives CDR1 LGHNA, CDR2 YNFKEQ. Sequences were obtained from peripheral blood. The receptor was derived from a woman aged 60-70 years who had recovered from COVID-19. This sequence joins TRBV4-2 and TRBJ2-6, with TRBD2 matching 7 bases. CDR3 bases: TGTGCCAGCAGCCAAGATGGGGGGGCTGGGGCCAACGTCCTGACTTTC. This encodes CASSQDGGAGANVLTF.